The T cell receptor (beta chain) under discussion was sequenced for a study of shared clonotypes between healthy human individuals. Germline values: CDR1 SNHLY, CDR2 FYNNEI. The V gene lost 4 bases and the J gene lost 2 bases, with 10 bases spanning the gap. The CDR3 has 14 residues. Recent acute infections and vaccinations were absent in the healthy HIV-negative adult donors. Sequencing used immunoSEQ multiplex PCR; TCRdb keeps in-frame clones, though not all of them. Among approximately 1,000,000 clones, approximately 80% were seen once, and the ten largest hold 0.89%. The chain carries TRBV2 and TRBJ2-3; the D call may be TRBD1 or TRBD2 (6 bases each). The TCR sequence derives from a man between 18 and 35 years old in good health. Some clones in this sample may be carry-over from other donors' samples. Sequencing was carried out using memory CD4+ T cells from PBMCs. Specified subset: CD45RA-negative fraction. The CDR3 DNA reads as TGTGCCAGCAGTGTAGGGGGGTTCACAGATACGCAGTATTTT. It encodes CASSVGGFTDTQYF.